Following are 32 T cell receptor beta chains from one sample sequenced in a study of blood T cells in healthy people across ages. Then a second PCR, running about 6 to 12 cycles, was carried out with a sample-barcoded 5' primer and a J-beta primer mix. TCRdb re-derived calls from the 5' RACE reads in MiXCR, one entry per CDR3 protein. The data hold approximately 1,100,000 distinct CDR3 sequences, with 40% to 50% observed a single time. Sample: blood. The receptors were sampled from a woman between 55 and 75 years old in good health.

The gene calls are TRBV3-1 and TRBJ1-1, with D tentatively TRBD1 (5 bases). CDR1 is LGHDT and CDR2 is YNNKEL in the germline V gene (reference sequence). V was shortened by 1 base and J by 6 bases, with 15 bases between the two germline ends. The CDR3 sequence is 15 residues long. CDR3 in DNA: TGTGCCAGCAGCCAAGGTCTTGAGGGGCGCGCTGAAGCTTTCTTT. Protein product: CASSQGLEGRAEAFF.

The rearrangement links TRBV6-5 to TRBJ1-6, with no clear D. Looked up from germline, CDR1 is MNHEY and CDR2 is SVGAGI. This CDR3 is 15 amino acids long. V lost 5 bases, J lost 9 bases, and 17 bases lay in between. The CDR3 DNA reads TGTGCCAGCAGTCCGCCGGGCCTCCGGAGTTCACCCCTCCACTTT. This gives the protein CASSPPGLRSSPLHF.

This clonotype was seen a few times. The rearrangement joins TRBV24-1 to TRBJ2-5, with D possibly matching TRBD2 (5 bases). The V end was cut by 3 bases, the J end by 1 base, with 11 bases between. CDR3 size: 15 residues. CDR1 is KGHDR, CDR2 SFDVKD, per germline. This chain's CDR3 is CATSDHREGQETQYF. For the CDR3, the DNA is TGTGCCACCAGTGATCACCGAGAGGGCCAAGAGACCCAGTACTTC.

CDR3 amino acids: CASSSKEGRSYNEQFF. CDR3 DNA sequence: TGTGCCAGCAGCTCCAAAGAGGGCCGCTCCTACAATGAGCAGTTCTTC. The chain has TRBV7-2 and TRBJ2-1; D possibly corresponds to TRBD2 (5 bases). Trimming removed 4 bases at V and 0 bases at J, with 13 bases between. The germline gives CDR1 SGHTA, CDR2 FQGNSA. There are 16 residues in the CDR3.

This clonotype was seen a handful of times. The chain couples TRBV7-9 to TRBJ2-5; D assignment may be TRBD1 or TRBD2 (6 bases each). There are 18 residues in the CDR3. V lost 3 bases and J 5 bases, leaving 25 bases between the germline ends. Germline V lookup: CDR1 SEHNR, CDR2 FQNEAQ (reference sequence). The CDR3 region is CASSFPRGGATRMETQYF. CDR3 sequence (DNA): TGTGCCAGCAGCTTCCCCCGTGGGGGCGCGACTAGGATGGAGACCCAGTACTTC.

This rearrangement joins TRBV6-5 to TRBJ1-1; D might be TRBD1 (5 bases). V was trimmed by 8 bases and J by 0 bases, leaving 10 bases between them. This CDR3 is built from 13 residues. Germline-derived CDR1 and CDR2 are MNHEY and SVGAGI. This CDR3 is CASCGALNTEAFF. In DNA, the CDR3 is TGTGCCAGCTGCGGGGCTTTGAACACTGAAGCTTTCTTT.

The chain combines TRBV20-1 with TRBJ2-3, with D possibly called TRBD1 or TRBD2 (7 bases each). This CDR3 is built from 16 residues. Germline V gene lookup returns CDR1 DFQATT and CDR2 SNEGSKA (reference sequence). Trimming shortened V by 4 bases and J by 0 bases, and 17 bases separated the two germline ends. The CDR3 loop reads CSATKGAGASTDTQYF. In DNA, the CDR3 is TGCAGTGCTACGAAGGGGGCGGGAGCTAGCACAGATACGCAGTATTTT.

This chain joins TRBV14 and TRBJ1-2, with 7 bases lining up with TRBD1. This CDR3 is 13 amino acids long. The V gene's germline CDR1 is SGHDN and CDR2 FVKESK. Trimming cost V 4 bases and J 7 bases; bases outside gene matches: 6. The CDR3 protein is CASSPDRIGGYTF. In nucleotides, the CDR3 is TGTGCCAGCAGCCCGGACAGGATCGGTGGCTACACCTTC.

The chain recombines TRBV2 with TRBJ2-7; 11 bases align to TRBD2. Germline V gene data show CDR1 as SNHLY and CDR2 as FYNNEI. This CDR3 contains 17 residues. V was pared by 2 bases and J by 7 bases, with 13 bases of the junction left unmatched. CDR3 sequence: CASSETSGSWGYNEQYF. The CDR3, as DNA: TGTGCCAGCAGTGAAACTAGCGGGAGTTGGGGGTACAATGAGCAGTACTTC.

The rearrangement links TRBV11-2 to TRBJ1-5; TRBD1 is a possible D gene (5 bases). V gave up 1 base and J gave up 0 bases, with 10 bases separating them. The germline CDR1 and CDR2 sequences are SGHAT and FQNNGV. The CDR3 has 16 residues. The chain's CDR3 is CASSLAAGSSNQPQHF. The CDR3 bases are TGTGCCAGCAGCTTAGCAGCAGGGTCTAGCAATCAGCCCCAGCATTTT.

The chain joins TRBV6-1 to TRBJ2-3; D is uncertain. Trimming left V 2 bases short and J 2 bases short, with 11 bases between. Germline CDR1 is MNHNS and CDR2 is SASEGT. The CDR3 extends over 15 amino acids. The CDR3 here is CASSENKGYTDTQYF. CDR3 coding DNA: TGTGCCAGCAGTGAAAACAAGGGTTACACAGATACGCAGTATTTT.

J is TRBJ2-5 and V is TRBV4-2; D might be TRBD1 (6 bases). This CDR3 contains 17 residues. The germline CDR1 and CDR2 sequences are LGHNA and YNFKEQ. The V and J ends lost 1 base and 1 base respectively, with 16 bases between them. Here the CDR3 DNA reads TGTGCCAGCAGCCAAGGCGCCGACAGGAGACGCCAAGAGACCCAGTACTTC. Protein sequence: CASSQGADRRRQETQYF.

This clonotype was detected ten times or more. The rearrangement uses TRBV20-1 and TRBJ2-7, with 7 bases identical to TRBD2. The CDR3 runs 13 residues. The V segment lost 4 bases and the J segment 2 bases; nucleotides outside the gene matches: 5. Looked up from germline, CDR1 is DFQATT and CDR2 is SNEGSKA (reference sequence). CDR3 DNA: TGCAGTGCTAACCCGGGAGGCGCCTACGAGCAGTACTTC. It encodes CSANPGGAYEQYF.

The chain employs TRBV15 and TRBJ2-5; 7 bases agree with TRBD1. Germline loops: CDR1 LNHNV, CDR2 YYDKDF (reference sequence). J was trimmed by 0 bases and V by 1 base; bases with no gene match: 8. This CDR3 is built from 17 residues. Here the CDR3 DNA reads TGTGCCACCAGCAGAGCATCGGGACAGACTGACCAAGAGACCCAGTACTTC. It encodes CATSRASGQTDQETQYF.

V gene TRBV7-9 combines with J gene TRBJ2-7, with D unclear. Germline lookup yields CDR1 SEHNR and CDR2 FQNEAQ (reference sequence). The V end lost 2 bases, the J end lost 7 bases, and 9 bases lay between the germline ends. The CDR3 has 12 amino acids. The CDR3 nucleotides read TGTGCCAGCAGCTTACTGGTGAGGGAGCAGTACTTC. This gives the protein CASSLLVREQYF.

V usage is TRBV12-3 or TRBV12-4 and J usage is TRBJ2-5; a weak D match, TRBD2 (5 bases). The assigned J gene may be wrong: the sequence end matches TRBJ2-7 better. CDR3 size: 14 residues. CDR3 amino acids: CASSLMPGNYEQYF. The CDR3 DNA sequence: TGTGCCAGCAGTTTGATGCCCGGGAACTACGAGCAGTACTTC.

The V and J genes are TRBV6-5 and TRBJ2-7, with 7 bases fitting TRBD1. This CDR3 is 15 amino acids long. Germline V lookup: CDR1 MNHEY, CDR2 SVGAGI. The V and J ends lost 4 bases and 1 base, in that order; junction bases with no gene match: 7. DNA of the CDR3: TGTGCCAGCAGTTCGACAGGGTATAGGTCCTACGAGCAGTACTTC. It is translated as CASSSTGYRSYEQYF.

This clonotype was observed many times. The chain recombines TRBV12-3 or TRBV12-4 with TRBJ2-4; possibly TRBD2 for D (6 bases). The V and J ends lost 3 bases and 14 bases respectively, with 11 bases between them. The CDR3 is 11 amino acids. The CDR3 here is CASSFSGRKYF. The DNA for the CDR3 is TGTGCCAGCAGTTTCTCCGGGAGAAAGTACTTC.

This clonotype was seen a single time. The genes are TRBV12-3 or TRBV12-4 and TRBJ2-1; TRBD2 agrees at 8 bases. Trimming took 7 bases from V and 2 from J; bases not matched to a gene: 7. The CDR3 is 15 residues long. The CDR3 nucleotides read TGTGCCAGCACCCATCGGGGGGGCGCCTACAATGAGCAGTTCTTC. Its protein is CASTHRGGAYNEQFF.

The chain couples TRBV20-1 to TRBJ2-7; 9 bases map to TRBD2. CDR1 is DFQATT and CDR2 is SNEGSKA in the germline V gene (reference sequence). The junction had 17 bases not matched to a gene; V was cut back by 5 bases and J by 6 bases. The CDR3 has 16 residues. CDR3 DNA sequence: TGCAGTGCTGGGGGTGGTAGCGGGAGACCTACGGGCGAGCAGTACTTC. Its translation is CSAGGGSGRPTGEQYF.

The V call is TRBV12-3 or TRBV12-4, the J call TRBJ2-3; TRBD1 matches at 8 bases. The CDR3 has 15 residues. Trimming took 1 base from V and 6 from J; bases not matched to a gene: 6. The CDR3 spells CASSLGTGQGDTQYF. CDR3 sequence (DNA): TGTGCCAGCAGTTTAGGGACAGGGCAGGGGGATACGCAGTATTTT.

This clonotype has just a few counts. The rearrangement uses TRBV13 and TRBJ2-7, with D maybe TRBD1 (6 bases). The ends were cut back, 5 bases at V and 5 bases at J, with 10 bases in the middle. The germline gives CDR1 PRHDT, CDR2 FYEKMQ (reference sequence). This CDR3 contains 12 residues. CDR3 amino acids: CASSHRVDEQYF. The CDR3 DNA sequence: TGTGCCAGCAGCCACAGGGTCGACGAGCAGTACTTC.

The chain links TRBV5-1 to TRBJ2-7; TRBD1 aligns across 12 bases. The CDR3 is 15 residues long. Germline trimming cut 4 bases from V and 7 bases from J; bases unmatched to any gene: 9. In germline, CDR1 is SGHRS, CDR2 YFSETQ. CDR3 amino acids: CASSTGQGANNEQYF. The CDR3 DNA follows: TGCGCCAGCAGCACGGGACAGGGGGCCAACAATGAGCAGTACTTC.

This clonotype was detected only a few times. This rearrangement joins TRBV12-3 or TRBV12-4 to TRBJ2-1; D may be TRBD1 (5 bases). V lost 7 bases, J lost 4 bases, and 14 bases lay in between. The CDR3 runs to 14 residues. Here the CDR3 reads CASNRGQPYNEQFF. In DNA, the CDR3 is TGTGCCAGCAACCGCGGACAACCTTACAATGAGCAGTTCTTC.

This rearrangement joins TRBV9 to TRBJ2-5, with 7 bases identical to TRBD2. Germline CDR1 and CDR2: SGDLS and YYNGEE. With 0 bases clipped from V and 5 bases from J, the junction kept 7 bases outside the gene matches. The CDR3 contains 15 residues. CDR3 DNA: TGTGCCAGCAGCGTAGGAGTGGGGAGGGAGGAGACCCAGTACTTC. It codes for CASSVGVGREETQYF.

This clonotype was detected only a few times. CDR3 sequence: CASSQGTAYQETQYF. The DNA of the CDR3 is TGTGCCAGCAGCCAAGGGACAGCGTACCAAGAGACCCAGTACTTC. The chain is built from TRBV14 and TRBJ2-5; D possibly corresponds to TRBD1 (6 bases). The length of the CDR3 is 15 residues. Germline CDR1 is SGHDN and CDR2 is FVKESK. V lost 1 base, J lost 0 bases, and 9 bases lay in between.

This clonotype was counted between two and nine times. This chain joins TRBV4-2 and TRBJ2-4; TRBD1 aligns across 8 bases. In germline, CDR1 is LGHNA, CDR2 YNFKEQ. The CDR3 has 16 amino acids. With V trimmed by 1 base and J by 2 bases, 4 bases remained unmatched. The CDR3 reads CASSQVDRESKNIQYF. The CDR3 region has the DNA TGTGCCAGCAGCCAAGTGGACAGGGAATCCAAAAACATTCAGTACTTC.

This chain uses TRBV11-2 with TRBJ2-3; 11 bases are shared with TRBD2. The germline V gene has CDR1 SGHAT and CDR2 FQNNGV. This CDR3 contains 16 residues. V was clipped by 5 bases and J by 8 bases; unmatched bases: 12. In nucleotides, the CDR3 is TGTGCCAGCAGCATGTCCGGGACTAGCGGCCTCGGTACGCAGTATTTT. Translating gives CASSMSGTSGLGTQYF. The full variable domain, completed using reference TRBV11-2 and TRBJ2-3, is EAGVAQSPRYKIIEKRQSVAFWCNPISGHATLYWYQQILGQGPKLLIQFQNNGVVDDSQLPKDRFSAERLKGVDSTLKIQPAKLEDSAVYLCASSMSGTSGLGTQYFGPGTRLTVL.

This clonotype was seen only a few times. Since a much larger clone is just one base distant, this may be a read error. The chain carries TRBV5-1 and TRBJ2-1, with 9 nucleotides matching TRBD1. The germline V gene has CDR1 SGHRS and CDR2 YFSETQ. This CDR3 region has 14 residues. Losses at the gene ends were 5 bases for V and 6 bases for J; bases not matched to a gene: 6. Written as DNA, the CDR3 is TGCGCCAGCAGACCCGGGACAGGGATCAATGAGCAGTTCTTC. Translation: CASRPGTGINEQFF. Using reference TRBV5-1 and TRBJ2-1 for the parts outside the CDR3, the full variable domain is KAGVTQTPRYLIKTRGQQVTLSCSPISGHRSVSWYQQTPGQGLQFLFEYFSETQRNKGNFPGRFSGRQFSNSRSEMNVSTLELGDSALYLCASRPGTGINEQFFGPGTRLTVL.

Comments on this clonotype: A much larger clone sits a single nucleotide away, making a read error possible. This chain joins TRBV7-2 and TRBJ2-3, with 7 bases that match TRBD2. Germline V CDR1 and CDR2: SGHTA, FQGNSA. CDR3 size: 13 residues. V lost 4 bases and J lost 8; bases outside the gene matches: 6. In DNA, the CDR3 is TGTGCCAGCAGCTCCGGGGCGGGGGTTACGCAGTATTTT. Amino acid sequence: CASSSGAGVTQYF. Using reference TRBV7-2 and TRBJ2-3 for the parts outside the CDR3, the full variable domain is GAGVSQSPSNKVTEKGKDVELRCDPISGHTALYWYRQSLGQGLEFLIYFQGNSAPDKSGLPSDRFSAERTGGSVSTLTIQRTQQEDSAVYLCASSSGAGVTQYFGPGTRLTVL.

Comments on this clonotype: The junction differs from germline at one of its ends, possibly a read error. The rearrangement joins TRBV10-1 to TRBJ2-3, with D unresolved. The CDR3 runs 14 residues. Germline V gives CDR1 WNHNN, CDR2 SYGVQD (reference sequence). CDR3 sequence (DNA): TGTGCCATCAGTGATGACATAGGCACAGATACGCAGTATTTT. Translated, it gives CAISDDIGTDTQYF.

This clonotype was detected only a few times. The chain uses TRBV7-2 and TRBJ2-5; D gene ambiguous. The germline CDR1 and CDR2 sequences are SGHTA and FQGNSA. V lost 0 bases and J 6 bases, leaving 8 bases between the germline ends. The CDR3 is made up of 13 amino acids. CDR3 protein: CASSLAGLQTQYF. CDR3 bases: TGTGCCAGCAGCTTAGCCGGTTTACAGACCCAGTACTTC.